This TCR beta chain came from a study of T cells in Graves' hyperthyroidism and ophthalmopathy. In the study overall: The initial diagnosis was the point when peripheral blood was collected, ahead of any treatment.

Diagnosis of hyperthyroidism was new in patients aged 18 to 65, and its duration was under 2 months. Based on clinical symptoms, serum thyroxine and TRAb, thyroid ultrasound and orbital computed tomography, diagnoses were reached. This clonotype occurred many times. This CDR3 is 12 amino acids long. CDR1 and CDR2 from the germline V gene are ENHRY and SYGVKD. V shed 4 bases and J shed 5 bases, with 8 bases lying between them. TCR beta CDR3 sequences were amplified from RNA transcripts. During a first-round RT-PCR of the TCR CDR3, the HTBI primer set was used. TCRdb passed the multiplex PCR reads through MiXCR, listing each CDR3 protein once. The table records fewer than 300,000 distinct CDR3 sequences, about 25% of them present only once.

The sample consisted of blood. The receptor comes from a man aged 40-49 years with Graves' hyperthyroidism that later progressed to Graves' ophthalmopathy. The chain recombines TRBV10-3 with TRBJ2-5; D is unresolved. The CDR3 region has the DNA TGTGCCATCAGTGCCCCCCTGGAGACCCAGTACTTC. Its protein is CAISAPLETQYF.